This record looks at one T cell receptor (beta chain) sequence and its context. Generated by immunoSEQ multiplex PCR, the TCRdb table keeps only in-frame clones and is missing some. This sample has around 16,000 clones, with 65% to 90% found just once. These data belong to a study of T cell changes during pregnancy in multiple sclerosis. Germline V CDR1 and CDR2: SQVTM, ANQGSEA. The V end lost 5 bases, the J end lost 3 bases, and 13 bases lay between the germline ends. The CDR3 loop spans 13 amino acids. Specimen: CD8+ T cells from peripheral blood mononuclear cells, collected after pregnancy. The clonotype originates from a female donor in good health, enrolled as a control in a pregnancy study. This chain links TRBV29-1 with TRBJ1-1; D might be TRBD1 (5 bases). CDR3 amino acids: CSVLSGRHTEAFF. The CDR3 DNA is TGCAGCGTTTTATCAGGGAGGCACACTGAAGCTTTCTTT. The full variable domain, its missing parts supplied by reference TRBV29-1 and TRBJ1-1, is SAVISQKPSRDICQRGTSLTIQCQVDSQVTMMFWYRQQPGQSLTLIATANQGSEATYESGFVIDKFPISRPNLTFSTLTVSNMSPEDSSIYLCSVLSGRHTEAFFGQGTRLTVV.